The 19 T cell receptor beta chains below were found in one sample sequenced in a study of blood T cell repertoires in COVID-19. Measured with immunoSEQ multiplex PCR; TCRdb has only the in-frame clones, and not every one. This table has about 260,000 clones, around 87% appearing once. Specimen: peripheral blood. These receptors all come from a woman between 45 and 65 years old with acute or convalescent COVID-19.

This sequence joins TRBV7-6 and TRBJ2-1; 10 bases are shared with TRBD1. This CDR3 has 15 amino acids. V shed 4 bases, J shed 6 bases, and the junction held 6 bases outside the gene matches. Germline V gene data show CDR1 as SGHVS and CDR2 as FNYEAQ. The DNA for the CDR3 is TGTGCCAGCAGCTCCCCGGACAGGGGGTTCAATGAGCAGTTCTTC. Protein: CASSSPDRGFNEQFF.

The chain is built from TRBV12-5 and TRBJ1-1; D is uncertain. This CDR3 spans 15 amino acids. Germline V CDR1 and CDR2: LGHNT, FRNRAP. Deletions cut 0 bases from V and 3 bases from J, with 11 bases between. CDR3 nucleotides: TGTGCTAGTGGTTTGGTGGGGAGAAGGCACACTGAAGCTTTCTTT. This encodes CASGLVGRRHTEAFF.

The V and J genes are TRBV7-2 and TRBJ2-5; tentative D call: TRBD2 (6 bases). V was cut by 6 bases and J by 2 bases, with 19 bases left in between. The CDR3 spans 16 residues. CDR1 is SGHTA, CDR2 FQGNSA, per germline. The CDR3 reads CASSRQMGGEQETQYF. CDR3 bases: TGTGCCAGCAGTCGGCAAATGGGCGGGGAACAAGAGACCCAGTACTTC.

This chain connects TRBV7-2 to TRBJ1-1, with 7 positions matching TRBD1. This CDR3 comprises 14 residues. Germline loops: CDR1 SGHTA, CDR2 FQGNSA. With 10 bases clipped from V and 2 bases from J, the junction kept 10 bases outside the gene matches. The CDR3 coding sequence is TGTGCCATCTCCCAGGGGGTTTCCAACACTGAAGCTTTCTTT. It is translated as CAISQGVSNTEAFF. The full variable domain, with the rest looked up from reference TRBV7-2 and TRBJ1-1, is GAGVSQSPSNKVTEKGKDVELRCDPISGHTALYWYRQSLGQGLEFLIYFQGNSAPDKSGLPSDRFSAERTGGSVSTLTIQRTQQEDSAVYLCAISQGVSNTEAFFGQGTRLTVV.

The V call is TRBV7-9, the J call TRBJ1-3, with D tentatively TRBD1 (5 bases). The V and J ends lost 5 bases and 2 bases respectively, with 22 bases between them. CDR3 size: 18 residues. Germline CDR1 SEHNR, CDR2 FQNEAQ (reference sequence). Here the CDR3 reads CASSGRGGRSGTGNTIYF. CDR3 in DNA: TGTGCCAGCAGCGGGAGGGGAGGCAGGTCGGGCACTGGAAACACCATATATTTT. Variable domain in full (rest from reference TRBV7-9 and TRBJ1-3): DTGVSQNPRHKITKRGQNVTFRCDPISEHNRLYWYRQTLGQGPEFLTYFQNEAQLEKSRLLSDRFSAERPKGSFSTLEIQRTEQGDSAMYLCASSGRGGRSGTGNTIYFGEGSWLTVV.

This clone was observed once. The V and J genes are TRBV18 and TRBJ1-1; tentative D call: TRBD1 (6 bases). The V end was cut by 3 bases, the J end by 4 bases, with 21 bases between. The CDR3 length is 17 residues. Germline V gene data show CDR1 as KGHSH and CDR2 as LQKENI. The CDR3 here is CASSPITGIGVSTEAFF. Written as DNA, the CDR3 is TGTGCCAGCTCACCGATAACAGGGATAGGCGTGAGCACTGAAGCTTTCTTT.

The rearrangement uses TRBV27 and TRBJ2-7; D unclear. V lost 0 bases, J lost 3 bases, and 9 bases lay in between. The CDR3 is made up of 14 amino acids. Germline V gene data show CDR1 as MNHEY and CDR2 as SMNVEV (reference sequence). This chain's CDR3 is CASSLSPGLYEQYF. Here the CDR3 DNA reads TGTGCCAGCAGTTTATCACCAGGTCTCTACGAGCAGTACTTC.

This clone appeared once. The J gene is TRBJ1-1, the V gene TRBV3-1 (or the pseudogene TRBV3-2); possible D gene TRBD1, 6 bases. CDR3 length equals 15 residues. Trimming cost V 0 bases and J 8 bases, with 16 bases left between them. Germline V lookup: CDR1 LGHDT, CDR2 YNNKEL (reference sequence). CDR3 in amino acids: CASSQETARTDEAFF. CDR3 DNA: TGTGCCAGCAGCCAAGAAACCGCTAGGACAGACGAAGCTTTCTTT.

The rearrangement links TRBV19 to TRBJ1-1, with TRBD1 identical over 9 bases. This CDR3 is 13 amino acids long. The trim removed 5 bases at V and 11 bases at J, leaving 9 bases unmatched. CDR1 LNHDA and CDR2 SQIVND come from the germline V gene (reference sequence). CDR3 sequence reads: CASSFDRGFVAFF. The CDR3, as DNA: TGTGCCAGTAGTTTCGACAGGGGGTTTGTCGCTTTCTTT.

The J gene is TRBJ2-1, the V gene TRBV7-9; 9 nucleotides match TRBD2. Germline lookup yields CDR1 SEHNR and CDR2 FQNEAQ (reference sequence). The V and J ends lost 5 bases and 9 bases, in that order; junction bases with no gene match: 14. This CDR3 comprises 16 residues. The CDR3 region is CASSPPGVAGAIEQFF. CDR3 nucleotide sequence: TGTGCCAGCAGCCCCCCGGGGGTAGCGGGAGCAATTGAGCAGTTCTTC.

The chain couples TRBV2 to TRBJ2-3, with TRBD2 as a possible D gene (7 bases). V was shortened by 6 bases and J by 4 bases, with 17 bases between the two germline ends. This CDR3 contains 15 residues. In germline, CDR1 is SNHLY, CDR2 FYNNEI. Here the CDR3 DNA reads TGTGCCAGCAGGCGGGGGCCTAATAGGGCAGATACGCAGTATTTT. Translating gives CASRRGPNRADTQYF.

The chain couples TRBV9 to TRBJ2-5; D is possibly TRBD2 (5 bases). The CDR3 loop spans 14 amino acids. CDR1 is SGDLS, CDR2 YYNGEE, per germline. Trimming left V 1 base short and J 3 bases short, with 10 bases between. The CDR3 DNA is TGTGCCAGCAGCGTATCGAGCGGAAAAGAGACCCAGTACTTC. This encodes CASSVSSGKETQYF.

The rearrangement joins TRBV29-1 to TRBJ1-2; D is unclear. CDR3 length: 12 residues. Trimming shortened V by 2 bases and J by 2 bases, and 6 bases separated the two germline ends. Per the germline V gene, CDR1 is SQVTM and CDR2 is ANQGSEA. CDR3 protein: CSVESGNYGYTF. CDR3 in DNA: TGCAGCGTTGAATCCGGGAACTATGGCTACACCTTC.

The chain combines TRBV14 with TRBJ1-1; D is perhaps TRBD1 (5 bases). The germline V and J ends were trimmed by 5 bases and 8 bases, with 15 bases remaining between them. The germline CDR1 and CDR2 sequences are SGHDN and FVKESK. The CDR3 consists of 13 residues. CDR3 DNA sequence: TGTGCCAGCAGCTACATCGGGGCGGGGGAAGCTTTCTTT. Amino acid sequence: CASSYIGAGEAFF.

This CDR3 is CASSPGQGYNSPLHF. The CDR3 DNA reads TGTGCCAGCAGCCCGGGACAGGGTTATAATTCACCCCTCCACTTT. The chain uses TRBV28 and TRBJ1-6; 9 bases are shared with TRBD1. Per the germline V gene, CDR1 is MDHEN and CDR2 is SYDVKM. The CDR3 totals 15 residues. V lost 6 bases and J lost 4; bases outside the gene matches: 4.

The chain carries TRBV7-9 and TRBJ1-1; TRBD1 might be the D (5 bases). Germline CDR1 SEHNR, CDR2 FQNEAQ (reference sequence). The CDR3 runs 17 residues. The V end was cut by 0 bases, the J end by 0 bases, with 14 bases between. The CDR3 DNA sequence: TGTGCCAGCAGCTTAGCGCTCAGGGATGGCTTGAACACTGAAGCTTTCTTT. This translates into CASSLALRDGLNTEAFF. Variable domain in full (rest from reference TRBV7-9 and TRBJ1-1): DTGVSQNPRHKITKRGQNVTFRCDPISEHNRLYWYRQTLGQGPEFLTYFQNEAQLEKSRLLSDRFSAERPKGSFSTLEIQRTEQGDSAMYLCASSLALRDGLNTEAFFGQGTRLTVV.

DNA for the CDR3: TGTGCCAGCAGCACAAAGACTAGCGGGAGGCCGGTGGGGACCCAGTACTTC. Translation: CASSTKTSGRPVGTQYF. The chain couples TRBV5-4 to TRBJ2-5; 13 bases are a match to TRBD2. V trimming: 4 bases; J trimming: 7 bases; junction bases outside the gene matches: 13. There are 17 residues in the CDR3. Germline assignment: CDR1 SGHNT and CDR2 YYREEE (reference sequence). Based on the CDR3 plus reference TRBV5-4 and TRBJ2-5, the full variable domain is ETGVTQSPTHLIKTRGQQVTLRCSSQSGHNTVSWYQQALGQGPQFIFQYYREEENGRGNFPPRFSGLQFPNYSSELNVNALELDDSALYLCASSTKTSGRPVGTQYFGPGTRLLVL.

This chain joins TRBV2 and TRBJ1-5, with TRBD1 identical over 10 bases. This CDR3 has 12 amino acids. Per the germline V gene, CDR1 is SNHLY and CDR2 is FYNNEI. V shed 8 bases, J shed 5 bases, and the junction held 0 bases outside the gene matches. CDR3: CASGTGDQPQHF. As DNA, the CDR3 is TGTGCCAGCGGGACAGGGGATCAGCCCCAGCATTTT. Full variable domain (outside the CDR3, taken from reference TRBV2 and TRBJ1-5): EPEVTQTPSHQVTQMGQEVILRCVPISNHLYFYWYRQILGQKVEFLVSFYNNEISEKSEIFDDQFSVERPDGSNFTLKIRSTKLEDSAMYFCASGTGDQPQHFGDGTRLSIL.

The rearrangement links TRBV29-1 to TRBJ2-3; 7 bases are shared with TRBD1. This CDR3 has 17 residues. The V and J ends lost 1 base and 4 bases, in that order; junction bases with no gene match: 14. Germline V CDR1 and CDR2: SQVTM, ANQGSEA. The CDR3 protein is CSVEGIHRGSVADTQYF. In DNA, the CDR3 is TGCAGCGTTGAAGGGATCCACAGGGGATCGGTCGCAGATACGCAGTATTTT.